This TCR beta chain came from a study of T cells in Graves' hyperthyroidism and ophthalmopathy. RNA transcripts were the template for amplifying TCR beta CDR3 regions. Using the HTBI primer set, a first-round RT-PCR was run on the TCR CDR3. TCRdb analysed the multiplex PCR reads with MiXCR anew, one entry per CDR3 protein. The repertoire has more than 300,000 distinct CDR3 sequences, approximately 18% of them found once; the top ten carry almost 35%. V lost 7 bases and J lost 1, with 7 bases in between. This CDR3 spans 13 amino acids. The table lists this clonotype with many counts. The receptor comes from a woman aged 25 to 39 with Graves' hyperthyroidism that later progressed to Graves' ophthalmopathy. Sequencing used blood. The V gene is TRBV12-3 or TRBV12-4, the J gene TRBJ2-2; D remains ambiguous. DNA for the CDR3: TGTGCCAGCAATGGCCTGAACACCGGGGAGCTGTTTTTT. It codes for CASNGLNTGELFF.